The next 12 T cell receptor beta chains were all read from a single sample in a study of human T cells and chemical hapten exposure. Time point denoted: patch test 2, 6 weeks after DPC sensitization. The treatment is: therapeutic diphenylcyclopropenone sensitization with weekly scalp DPC. TCRdb used MiXCR to reprocess the RACE reads, holding one entry per CDR3 protein. The sample yields 360,000 or so distinct CDR3 sequences, over 6% seen once. The sequences come from whole blood, collected in connection with sensitization to the hapten diphenylcyclopropenone (DPC). These receptors were obtained from a woman between 18 and 29 years old with alopecia areata. Some clones in this sample may be carry-over from other donors' samples.

The chain recombines TRBV7-2 with TRBJ2-3; D gene ambiguous. Germline lookup yields CDR1 SGHTA and CDR2 FQGNSA. V was clipped by 2 bases and J by 5 bases, with 17 bases between them. The CDR3 runs 16 residues. The CDR3 DNA sequence: TGTGCCAGCAGCTTAATGCGGACGGCGGTGGGAGATACGCAGTATTTT. Translation: CASSLMRTAVGDTQYF. Based on the CDR3 plus reference TRBV7-2 and TRBJ2-3, the full variable domain is GAGVSQSPSNKVTEKGKDVELRCDPISGHTALYWYRQSLGQGLEFLIYFQGNSAPDKSGLPSDRFSAERTGGSVSTLTIQRTQQEDSAVYLCASSLMRTAVGDTQYFGPGTRLTVL.

This clonotype was recorded a few times. This chain joins TRBV14 and TRBJ1-4; 7 bases map to TRBD1. The junction had 6 bases not matched to a gene; V was cut back by 0 bases and J by 8 bases. Looked up from germline, CDR1 is SGHDN and CDR2 is FVKESK. The CDR3 loop spans 15 amino acids. CDR3 DNA sequence: TGTGCCAGCAGCCAAGAGGCAGGGGGAGGAGAAAAACTGTTTTTT. It codes for CASSQEAGGGEKLFF.

This clonotype showed up many times. This CDR3 reads CASSSLGGGYGYTF. CDR3 nucleotides: TGTGCCAGCAGTTCCCTTGGGGGGGGCTATGGCTACACCTTC. The rearrangement links TRBV6-5 to TRBJ1-2; maybe TRBD1 (5 bases). Germline V CDR1 and CDR2: MNHEY, SVGAGI. The CDR3 has 14 amino acids. V was shortened by 4 bases and J by 4 bases, with 13 bases between the two germline ends.

This clonotype was found many times. The chain has TRBV12-3 or TRBV12-4 and TRBJ1-2; 7 bases fit TRBD1. The CDR3 spans 16 residues. After removal of 5 bases from V and 8 bases from J, the junction contained 17 bases not matched to a gene. CDR3 loop: CASSRNYRGRQQGYTF. The CDR3 nucleotides are TGTGCCAGCAGTCGCAACTACAGGGGCCGACAACAGGGCTACACCTTC.

The chain employs TRBV29-1 and TRBJ2-3; no firm D call. With 1 base removed from V and 0 bases from J, the gap between germline ends came to 2 bases. The CDR3 spans 12 residues. CDR1 SQVTM and CDR2 ANQGSEA come from the germline V gene. The CDR3 region is CSVEGSTDTQYF. In DNA, the CDR3 is TGCAGCGTTGAAGGCAGCACAGATACGCAGTATTTT.

This clonotype was seen repeatedly, ten times or more. The V and J genes are TRBV9 and TRBJ2-3; 7 bases agree with TRBD2. The ends lost 0 bases at V and 1 base at J; junction bases unmatched: 8. This CDR3 is 17 amino acids long. Germline V gives CDR1 SGDLS, CDR2 YYNGEE. CDR3 in amino acids: CASSVVGGGGGTDTQYF. In nucleotides, the CDR3 is TGTGCCAGCAGCGTAGTTGGTGGCGGGGGAGGCACAGATACGCAGTATTTT.

Many counts were recorded for this clonotype. The chain is built from TRBV7-8 and TRBJ2-7; TRBD2 aligns across 7 bases. Losses at the gene ends were 0 bases for V and 2 bases for J; bases not matched to a gene: 4. The V gene's germline CDR1 is SGHVS and CDR2 FQNEAQ. This CDR3 is built from 15 residues. The CDR3 loop reads CASSLASSGAYEQYF. For the CDR3, the DNA is TGTGCCAGCAGCTTAGCGTCTAGCGGTGCCTACGAGCAGTACTTC.

This clonotype came up a few times. J is TRBJ2-7 and V is TRBV14, with D possibly being TRBD1 (6 bases). This CDR3 comprises 13 residues. Looked up from germline, CDR1 is SGHDN and CDR2 is FVKESK. V was clipped by 3 bases and J by 4 bases, with 10 bases between them. The CDR3 loop is CASSHLTGYEQYF. The DNA for the CDR3 is TGTGCCAGCAGCCACTTAACAGGGTACGAGCAGTACTTC. The full variable domain, in which reference TRBV14 and TRBJ2-7 provide the parts outside the CDR3, is EAGVTQFPSHSVIEKGQTVTLRCDPISGHDNLYWYRRVMGKEIKFLLHFVKESKQDESGMPNNRFLAERTGGTYSTLKVQPAELEDSGVYFCASSHLTGYEQYFGPGTRLTVT.

This clonotype has only a few counts. This chain uses TRBV6-1 with TRBJ1-4, with 7 bases matching TRBD1. The ends lost 9 bases at V and 6 bases at J; junction bases unmatched: 7. Germline lookup yields CDR1 MNHNS and CDR2 SASEGT. The CDR3 runs 13 residues. The CDR3 protein is CASMTGRDEKLFF. For the CDR3, the DNA is TGTGCCAGTATGACAGGGAGAGATGAAAAACTGTTTTTT.

This clonotype was seen repeatedly, ten times or more. The rearrangement links TRBV5-6 to TRBJ1-2, with D possibly being TRBD1 (5 bases). In germline, CDR1 is SGHDT, CDR2 YYEEEE. This CDR3 is 13 amino acids long. The V end lost 7 bases, the J end lost 6 bases, and 16 bases lay between the germline ends. CDR3 residues: CASSKADTNGYTF. The CDR3 nucleotides read TGTGCCAGCTCTAAGGCGGACACCAATGGCTACACCTTC.

The rearrangement links TRBV5-1 to TRBJ2-3; D unresolved. Germline V gene lookup returns CDR1 SGHRS and CDR2 YFSETQ. The CDR3 is 15 amino acids. The ends were cut back, 1 base at V and 1 base at J, with 10 bases in the middle. This CDR3 is CASSLRPLRTDTQYF. CDR3 coding DNA: TGCGCCAGCAGCTTGCGGCCATTACGCACAGATACGCAGTATTTT.

The rearrangement links TRBV6-1 to TRBJ1-1, with 9 bases fitting TRBD1. Germline V lookup: CDR1 MNHNS, CDR2 SASEGT. V gave up 1 base and J gave up 5 bases; unmatched junction bases: 5. The CDR3 is made up of 15 amino acids. In DNA, the CDR3 is TGTGCCAGCAGTGAAGGGGGGACAGGGAGGACTGAAGCTTTCTTT. Translating it yields CASSEGGTGRTEAFF.